What follows are 10 T cell receptor beta chains derived from one specimen sequenced in a study of blood T cell repertoires in COVID-19. TCRdb's table, derived via immunoSEQ multiplex PCR, lists solely in-frame clones and lacks some. Found here are 150,000 to 200,000 clones, 75% to 80% of them singletons; the top ten hold approximately 26%. Sequenced input: peripheral blood. Receptors originate from a woman aged 70-85 years with acute or convalescent COVID-19.

The J gene is TRBJ2-7, the V gene TRBV20-1; tentative D call: TRBD1 (5 bases). V was clipped by 3 bases and J by 6 bases, with 18 bases between them. The CDR3 contains 14 residues. Germline CDR1 DFQATT, CDR2 SNEGSKA (reference sequence). The CDR3 protein is CSASRQGNSIEQYF. DNA for the CDR3: TGCAGTGCTAGTAGGCAGGGTAATTCGATCGAGCAGTACTTC.

This chain uses TRBV7-3 with TRBJ2-1; 9 nucleotides align to TRBD2. CDR1 is SGHTA, CDR2 FQGTGA, per germline. V was clipped by 4 bases and J by 10 bases; unmatched bases: 11. This CDR3 has 15 residues. CDR3 DNA sequence: TGTGCCAGCAGCTCACCGGGACTAGCCTCCCCAGAGCAGTTCTTC. Protein sequence: CASSSPGLASPEQFF.

The chain combines TRBV10-3 with TRBJ1-1; no reliable D call. The CDR3 is 15 amino acids. Germline lookup yields CDR1 ENHRY and CDR2 SYGVKD. V lost 8 bases and J 0 bases, leaving 16 bases between the germline ends. DNA of the CDR3: TGTGCCATCCGAGGTGGCAATGGCTTGAACACTGAAGCTTTCTTT. This translates into CAIRGGNGLNTEAFF.

V usage is TRBV21-1 and J usage is TRBJ2-1; TRBD2, the D gene given by the table, was not confirmed from the DNA. TRBV21-1 is reported as a pseudogene. The CDR3 covers 17 residues. CDR3 in amino acids: CASSKARGLAGVPEQFF. The CDR3 coding sequence is TGTGCCAGCAGCAAAGCTAGGGGACTAGCGGGAGTGCCGGAGCAGTTCTTC.

This chain links TRBV25-1 with TRBJ2-2; D not resolved. V was trimmed by 2 bases and J by 5 bases, leaving 9 bases between them. Germline values: CDR1 MGHDK, CDR2 SYGVNS. CDR3 size: 14 residues. CDR3 loop: CASSEMSSTGELFF. The CDR3 DNA sequence: TGTGCCAGCAGTGAAATGTCTTCGACCGGGGAGCTGTTTTTT.

The rearrangement uses TRBV6-1 and TRBJ2-7, with TRBD1 as a possible D gene (5 bases). Trimming removed 0 bases from V and 7 bases from J, with 7 bases in between. This CDR3 has 12 residues. Germline CDR1 reads MNHNS; CDR2 reads SASEGT. The CDR3 nucleotides are TGTGCCAGCAGTGAAGCGGGGCGGGAGCAGTACTTC. Translation: CASSEAGREQYF.

V usage is TRBV7-8 and J usage is TRBJ1-3; maybe TRBD1 (5 bases). The germline CDR1 and CDR2 sequences are SGHVS and FQNEAQ. This CDR3 region has 15 residues. V lost 4 bases, J lost 2 bases, and 12 bases lay in between. The CDR3 nucleotides are TGTGCCAGCAGCTATGTGGGGGGGACTGGAAACACCATATATTTT. Translation gives CASSYVGGTGNTIYF. The whole variable domain, remainder taken from reference TRBV7-8 and TRBJ1-3, is GAGVSQSPRYKVAKRGQDVALRCDPISGHVSLFWYQQALGQGPEFLTYFQNEAQLDKSGLPSDRFFAERPEGSVSTLKIQRTQQEDSAVYLCASSYVGGTGNTIYFGEGSWLTVV.

This clone was counted between two and nine times. The chain employs TRBV2 and TRBJ2-7; a weak D match, TRBD2 (5 bases). The V gene lost 1 base and the J gene lost 4 bases, with 5 bases spanning the gap. CDR1 SNHLY and CDR2 FYNNEI come from the germline V gene. This CDR3 has 12 amino acids. This CDR3 is CASSEGGYEQYF. The DNA for the CDR3 is TGTGCCAGCAGTGAAGGAGGGTACGAGCAGTACTTC.

The V gene is TRBV6-6, the J gene TRBJ1-4; D possibly corresponds to TRBD1 (5 bases). This CDR3 is built from 13 residues. The V gene lost 6 bases and the J gene lost 10 bases, with 15 bases spanning the gap. CDR1 is MNHNY and CDR2 is SVGAGI in the germline V gene (reference sequence). CDR3 coding DNA: TGTGCCAGCAGCAATAAGGACAAGGGAAAACTGTTTTTT. Translating it yields CASSNKDKGKLFF.

The chain carries TRBV30 and TRBJ1-5, with TRBD1 matching 8 bases. Per the germline V gene, CDR1 is GTSNPN and CDR2 is SVGIG (reference sequence). The junction had 12 bases not matched to a gene; V was cut back by 4 bases and J by 7 bases. The CDR3 contains 15 residues. The CDR3 coding sequence is TGTGCCTGGACCTGGCGCCACAGGGGGAAACAGCCCCAGCATTTT. Encoded protein: CAWTWRHRGKQPQHF.